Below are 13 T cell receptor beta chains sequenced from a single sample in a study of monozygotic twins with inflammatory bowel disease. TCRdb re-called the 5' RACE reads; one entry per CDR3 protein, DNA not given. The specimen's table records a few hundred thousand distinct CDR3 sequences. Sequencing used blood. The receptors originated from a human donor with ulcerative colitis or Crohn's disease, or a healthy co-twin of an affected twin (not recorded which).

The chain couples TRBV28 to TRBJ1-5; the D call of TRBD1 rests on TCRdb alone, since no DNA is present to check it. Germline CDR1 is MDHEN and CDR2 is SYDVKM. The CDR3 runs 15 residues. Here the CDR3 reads CASSFDQGVYQPQHF.

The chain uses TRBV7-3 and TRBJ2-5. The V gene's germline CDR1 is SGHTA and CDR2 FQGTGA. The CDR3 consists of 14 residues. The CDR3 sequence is CASSLRGRRETQYF.

CDR3 residues: CASSQRDRGGNIQYF. V is TRBV4-1 and J is TRBJ2-4; TCRdb outputs TRBD1, but without DNA this stays unchecked. The CDR3 spans 15 residues. CDR1 MGHRA and CDR2 YSYEKL come from the germline V gene.

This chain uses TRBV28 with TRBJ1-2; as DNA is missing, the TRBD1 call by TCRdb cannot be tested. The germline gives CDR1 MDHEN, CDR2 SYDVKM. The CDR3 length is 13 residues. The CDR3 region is CASSGQGVGGYTF.

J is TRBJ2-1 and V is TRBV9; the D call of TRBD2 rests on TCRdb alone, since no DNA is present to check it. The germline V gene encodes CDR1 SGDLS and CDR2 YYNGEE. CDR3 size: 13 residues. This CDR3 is CASSVAVAGGQFF.

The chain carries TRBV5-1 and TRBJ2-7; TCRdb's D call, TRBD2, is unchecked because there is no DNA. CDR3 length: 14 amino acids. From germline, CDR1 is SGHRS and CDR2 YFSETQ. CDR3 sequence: CASSLTVTTYEQYF.

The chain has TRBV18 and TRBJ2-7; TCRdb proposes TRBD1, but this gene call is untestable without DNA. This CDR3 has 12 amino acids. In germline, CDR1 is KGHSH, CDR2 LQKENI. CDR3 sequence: CASSDQGYEQYF.

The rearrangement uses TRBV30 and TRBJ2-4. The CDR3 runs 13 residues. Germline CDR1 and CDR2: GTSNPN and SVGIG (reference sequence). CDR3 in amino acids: CAWSRSLQDIQYF.

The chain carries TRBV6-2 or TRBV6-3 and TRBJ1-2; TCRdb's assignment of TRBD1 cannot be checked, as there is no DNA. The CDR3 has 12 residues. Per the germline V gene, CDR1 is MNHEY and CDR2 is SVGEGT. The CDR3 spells CASGQAFAGYTF.

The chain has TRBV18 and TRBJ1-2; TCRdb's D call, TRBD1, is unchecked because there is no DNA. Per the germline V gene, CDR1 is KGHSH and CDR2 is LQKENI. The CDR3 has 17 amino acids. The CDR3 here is CASSITAGSPSNYGYTF.

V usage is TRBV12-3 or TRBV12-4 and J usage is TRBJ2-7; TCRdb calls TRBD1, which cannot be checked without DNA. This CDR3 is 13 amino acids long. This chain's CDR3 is CASRETGVFEQYF.

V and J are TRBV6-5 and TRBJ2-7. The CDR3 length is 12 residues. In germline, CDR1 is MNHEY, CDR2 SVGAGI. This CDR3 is CASSYGWGEQYF.

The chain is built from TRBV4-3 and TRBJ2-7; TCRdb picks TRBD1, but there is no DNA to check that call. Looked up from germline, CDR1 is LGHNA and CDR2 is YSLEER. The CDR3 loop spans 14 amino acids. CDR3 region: CASSTGQGRYEQYF.